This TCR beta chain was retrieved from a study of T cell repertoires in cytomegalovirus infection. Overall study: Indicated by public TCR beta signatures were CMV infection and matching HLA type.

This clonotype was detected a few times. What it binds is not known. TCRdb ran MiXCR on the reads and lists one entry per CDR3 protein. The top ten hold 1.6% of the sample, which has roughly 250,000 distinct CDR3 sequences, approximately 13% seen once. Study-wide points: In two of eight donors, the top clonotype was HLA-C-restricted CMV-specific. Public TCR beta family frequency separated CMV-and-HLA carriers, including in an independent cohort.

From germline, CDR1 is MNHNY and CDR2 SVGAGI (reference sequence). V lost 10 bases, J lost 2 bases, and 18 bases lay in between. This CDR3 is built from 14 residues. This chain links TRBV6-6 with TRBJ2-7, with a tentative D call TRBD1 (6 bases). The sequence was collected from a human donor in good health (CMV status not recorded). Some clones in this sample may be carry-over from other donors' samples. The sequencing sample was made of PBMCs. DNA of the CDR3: TGTGCCACCATCGGACAGCCGGGGCCCTACGAGCAGTACTTC. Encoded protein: CATIGQPGPYEQYF.